The clone carrying this T cell receptor (beta chain) was seen a handful of times. The sample is drawn from a study of T cell repertoires in cytomegalovirus infection. Whole-study context: Through public TCR beta signatures, both CMV infection and matching HLA type were indicated.

TCRdb independently ran MiXCR on the reads; one entry per CDR3 protein. The sample shows under 200,000 distinct CDR3 sequences, about 28% of them seen only once. Sequencing used PBMCs. This clonotype was obtained from a human donor in good health (CMV status not recorded). Some clones in this sample may be carry-over from other donors' samples.

CDR3 nucleotides: TGTGCCAGCACCGAGGGATCCAGGCTCGATCGATATGGCTACACCTTC. Encoded protein: CASTEGSRLDRYGYTF. The J gene is TRBJ1-2, the V gene TRBV6-1; no clear D. Germline V gene data show CDR1 as MNHNS and CDR2 as SASEGT. Trimming left V 7 bases short and J 5 bases short, with 23 bases between. This CDR3 comprises 16 residues.